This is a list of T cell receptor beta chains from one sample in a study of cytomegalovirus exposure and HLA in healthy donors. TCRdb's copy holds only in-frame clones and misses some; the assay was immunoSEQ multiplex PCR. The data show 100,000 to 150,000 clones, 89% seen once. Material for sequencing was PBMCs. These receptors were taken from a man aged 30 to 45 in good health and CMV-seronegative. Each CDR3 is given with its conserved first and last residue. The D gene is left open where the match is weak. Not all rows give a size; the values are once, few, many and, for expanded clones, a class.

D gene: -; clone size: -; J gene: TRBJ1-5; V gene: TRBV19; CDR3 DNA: TGTGCCAGTAGTCCGGGACACAAAAAATCGAATAGCAATCAGCCCCAGCATTTT; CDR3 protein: CASSPGHKKSNSNQPQHF
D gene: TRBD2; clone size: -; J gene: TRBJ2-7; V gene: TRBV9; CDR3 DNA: TGTGCCAGCAGCGTTAGCGGGGGTTCTACCTACGAGCAGTACTTC; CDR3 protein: CASSVSGGSTYEQYF
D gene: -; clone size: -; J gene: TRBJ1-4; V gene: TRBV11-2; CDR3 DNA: TGTGCCAGCAGCTTCGGGCAGGACTTTGAAAAACTGTTTTTT; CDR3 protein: CASSFGQDFEKLFF
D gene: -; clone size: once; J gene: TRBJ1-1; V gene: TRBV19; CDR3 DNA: TGTGCCAGTAGTTACCGGGGAACTGAAGCTTTCTTT; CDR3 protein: CASSYRGTEAFF
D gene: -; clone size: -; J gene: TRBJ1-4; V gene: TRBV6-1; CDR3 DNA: TGTGCCAGCAGTGATAGAAGGGCAGGAGGAGAAAAACTGTTTTTT; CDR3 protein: CASSDRRAGGEKLFF
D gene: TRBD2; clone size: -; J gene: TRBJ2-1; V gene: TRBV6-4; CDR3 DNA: TGTGCCAGCAGTGATTACGGGACTAGGTCTTACAATGAGCAGTTCTTC; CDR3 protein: CASSDYGTRSYNEQFF
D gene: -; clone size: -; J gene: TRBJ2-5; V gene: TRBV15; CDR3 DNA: TGTGCCACCAGCAGAGATCAGGGCCAAGAGACCCAGTACTTC; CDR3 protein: CATSRDQGQETQYF
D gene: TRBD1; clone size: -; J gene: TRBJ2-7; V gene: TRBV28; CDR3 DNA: TGTGCCAGCAGGGACGGGACAGGCTTCCCCTACGAGCAGTACTTC; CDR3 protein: CASRDGTGFPYEQYF
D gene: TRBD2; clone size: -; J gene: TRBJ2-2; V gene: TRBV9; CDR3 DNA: TGTGCCAGCAGCGTAGCTTTGGATAGCGGGGACACCGGGGAGCTGTTTTTT; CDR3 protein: CASSVALDSGDTGELFF
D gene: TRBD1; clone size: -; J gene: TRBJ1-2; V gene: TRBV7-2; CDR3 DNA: TGTGCCAGCAGCGTTGACAGGGGGCTTAACTATGGCTACACCTTC; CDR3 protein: CASSVDRGLNYGYTF
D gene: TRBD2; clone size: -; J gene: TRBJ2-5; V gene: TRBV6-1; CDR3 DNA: TGTGCCAGCAGTGAAACGGTAGCGGGTATGGAGACCCAGTACTTC; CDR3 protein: CASSETVAGMETQYF
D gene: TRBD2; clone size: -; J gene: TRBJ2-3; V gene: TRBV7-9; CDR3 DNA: TGTGCCAGCAGCTTAGAGTTCGGGGGGGCCCATACGCAGTATTTT; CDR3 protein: CASSLEFGGAHTQYF
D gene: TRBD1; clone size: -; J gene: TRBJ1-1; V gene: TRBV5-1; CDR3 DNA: TGCGCCAGCAGCCGAGGGACAGGGAACACTGAAGCTTTCTTT; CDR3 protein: CASSRGTGNTEAFF
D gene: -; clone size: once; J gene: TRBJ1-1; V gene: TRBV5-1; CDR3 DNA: TGCGCCAGCAGCTTTTTGGGATCAGGGATGAACACTGAAGCTTTCTTT; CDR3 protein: CASSFLGSGMNTEAFF
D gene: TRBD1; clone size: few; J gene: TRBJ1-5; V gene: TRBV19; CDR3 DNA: TGTGCCAGTAGCCAGGGGGCCGGTCAGCCCCAGCATTTT; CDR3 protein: CASSQGAGQPQHF
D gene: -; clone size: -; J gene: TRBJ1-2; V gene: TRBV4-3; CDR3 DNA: TGCGCCAGCAGCCCTGGAGGGAGCGTCTATGGCTACACCTTC; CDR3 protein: CASSPGGSVYGYTF
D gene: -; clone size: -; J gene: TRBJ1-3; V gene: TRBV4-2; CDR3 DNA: TGTGCCACCCGACCCCAGGGACTCTCTGGAAACACCATATATTTT; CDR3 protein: CATRPQGLSGNTIYF
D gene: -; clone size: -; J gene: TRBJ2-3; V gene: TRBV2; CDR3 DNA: TGTGCCAGCAGTGGGCAGTTAGCGGTGGGGCAGACCACAGATACGCAGTATTTT; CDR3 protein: CASSGQLAVGQTTDTQYF
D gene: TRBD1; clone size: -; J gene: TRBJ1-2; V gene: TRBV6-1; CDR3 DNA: TGTGCCAGCAGTGAACTTAGACAGGGGAGCTACACCTTC; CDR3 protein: CASSELRQGSYTF
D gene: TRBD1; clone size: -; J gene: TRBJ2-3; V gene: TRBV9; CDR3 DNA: TGTGCCAGCAGCGCCGGGACAGGGGGCATAGATACGCAGTATTTT; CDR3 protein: CASSAGTGGIDTQYF
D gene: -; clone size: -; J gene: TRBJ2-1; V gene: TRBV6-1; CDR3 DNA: TGTGCCAGCAGTCAGGGTTTGTACAATGAGCAGTTCTTC; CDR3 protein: CASSQGLYNEQFF
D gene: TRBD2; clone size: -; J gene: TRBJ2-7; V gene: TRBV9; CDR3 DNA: TGTGCCAGCAGTTCTAGCGGGGGCTACGAGCAGTACTTC; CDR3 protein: CASSSSGGYEQYF
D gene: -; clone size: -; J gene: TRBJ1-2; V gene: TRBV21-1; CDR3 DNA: TGTGCCAGGGCCCGACAGGCTCCGAAGGGTGGCTACACCTTC; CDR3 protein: CARARQAPKGGYTF
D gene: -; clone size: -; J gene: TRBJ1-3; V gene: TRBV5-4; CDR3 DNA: TGTGCCAGCAGCTTGGGCGGCAGGGGTCGTGGAAACACCATATATTTT; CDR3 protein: CASSLGGRGRGNTIYF
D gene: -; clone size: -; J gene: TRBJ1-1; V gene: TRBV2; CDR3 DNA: TGTGCCAGCAAATACGGGGGAATGAACACTGAAGCTTTCTTT; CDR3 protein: CASKYGGMNTEAFF
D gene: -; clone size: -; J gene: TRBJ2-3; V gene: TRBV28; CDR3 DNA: TGTGCCAGCAGTTTAGTTAGCGCTAGCACAGATACGCAGTATTTT; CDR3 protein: CASSLVSASTDTQYF
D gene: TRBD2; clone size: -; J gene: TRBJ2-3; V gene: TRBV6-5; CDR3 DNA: TGTGCCAGCTTGTCTAGCGGGGGGGCGGCAGATACGCAGTATTTT; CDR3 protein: CASLSSGGAADTQYF
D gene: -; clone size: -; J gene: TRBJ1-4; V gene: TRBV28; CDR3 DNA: TGTGCCAGCAGTAACGGGGTATATGAAAAACTGTTTTTT; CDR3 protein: CASSNGVYEKLFF
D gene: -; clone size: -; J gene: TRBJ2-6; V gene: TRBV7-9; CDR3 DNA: TGTGCCAGCAGCCGTTATCCCTCTGGGGCCAACGTCCTGACTTTC; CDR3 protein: CASSRYPSGANVLTF
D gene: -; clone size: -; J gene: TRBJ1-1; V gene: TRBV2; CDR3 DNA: TGTGCCAGCAAGGCCAGGGCGATTGAAGCTTTCTTT; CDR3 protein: CASKARAIEAFF
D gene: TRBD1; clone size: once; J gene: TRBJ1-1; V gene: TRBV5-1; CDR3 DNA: TGCGCCAGCAGCCGTCCCGGGACAGGGGGCAACACTGAAGCTTTCTTT; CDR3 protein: CASSRPGTGGNTEAFF
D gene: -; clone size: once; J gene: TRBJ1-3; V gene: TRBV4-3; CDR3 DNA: TGCGCCAGCAGCCAAGATAGTACTGGAAACACCATATATTTT; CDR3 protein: CASSQDSTGNTIYF
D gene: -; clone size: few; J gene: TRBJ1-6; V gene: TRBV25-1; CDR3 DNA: TGTGCCAGCGGTAGGCAGGGTCTGAGTTCACCCCTCCACTTT; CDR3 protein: CASGRQGLSSPLHF
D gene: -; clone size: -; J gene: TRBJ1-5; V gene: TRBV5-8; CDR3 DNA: TGTGCCAGCAGCTTTTCCTCTTATAGCAATCAGCCCCAGCATTTT; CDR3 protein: CASSFSSYSNQPQHF
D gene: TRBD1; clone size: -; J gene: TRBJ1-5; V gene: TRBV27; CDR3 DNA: TGTGCCAGCAGTCCGGGACAGGGGGCGGGAGGCAATCAGCCCCAGCATTTT; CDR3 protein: CASSPGQGAGGNQPQHF
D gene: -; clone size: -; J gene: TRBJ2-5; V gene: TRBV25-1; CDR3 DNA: TGTGCCAGCAGCGATGGGGGGGCTGGTGAGACCCAGTACTTC; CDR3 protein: CASSDGGAGETQYF
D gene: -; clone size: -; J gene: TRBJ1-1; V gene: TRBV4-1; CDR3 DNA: TGCGCCAGCAGCCAAGAAAATAATGAAGCTTTCTTT; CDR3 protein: CASSQENNEAFF
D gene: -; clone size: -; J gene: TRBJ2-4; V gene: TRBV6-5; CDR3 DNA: TGTGCCACGAGGTCCGAGGGAGCCAAAAACATTCAGTACTTC; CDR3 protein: CATRSEGAKNIQYF
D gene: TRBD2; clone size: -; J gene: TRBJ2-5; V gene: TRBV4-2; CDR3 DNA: TGTGCCAGCAGCCAAGGTCTAGCGGGGGGTCGGACCCAGTACTTC; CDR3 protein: CASSQGLAGGRTQYF
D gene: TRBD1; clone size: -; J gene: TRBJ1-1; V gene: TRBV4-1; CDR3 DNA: TGCGCCAGCAGCACCCAATGGACAGGGTGGGACACTGAAGCTTTCTTT; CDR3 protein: CASSTQWTGWDTEAFF
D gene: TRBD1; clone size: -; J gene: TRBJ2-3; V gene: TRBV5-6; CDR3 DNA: TGTGCCAGCAGCTTGGAGGGGGACAGGGGATACACAGATACGCAGTATTTT; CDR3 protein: CASSLEGDRGYTDTQYF
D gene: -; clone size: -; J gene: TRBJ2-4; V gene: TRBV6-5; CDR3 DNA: TGTGCCAGCAGTTACTCGATCGGACTAGCCAAAAACATTCAGTACTTC; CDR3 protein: CASSYSIGLAKNIQYF
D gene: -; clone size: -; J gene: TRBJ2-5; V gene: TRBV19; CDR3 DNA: TGTGCCAGTACTATCGGGAACGGGGAGACCCAGTACTTC; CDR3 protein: CASTIGNGETQYF
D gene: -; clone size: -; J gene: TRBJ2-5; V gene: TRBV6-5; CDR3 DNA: TGTGCCAGCAGTTACATGTCCAGGGTAGAGACCCAGTACTTC; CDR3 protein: CASSYMSRVETQYF
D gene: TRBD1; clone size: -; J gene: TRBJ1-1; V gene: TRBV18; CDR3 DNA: TGTGCCAGCTCACCGATGCAGACAGGGCCTAACACTGAAGCTTTCTTT; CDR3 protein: CASSPMQTGPNTEAFF
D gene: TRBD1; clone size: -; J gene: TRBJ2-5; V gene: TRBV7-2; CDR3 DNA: TGTGCCAGCAGCAGACAACAGGGGTCCCAAGAGACCCAGTACTTC; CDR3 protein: CASSRQQGSQETQYF
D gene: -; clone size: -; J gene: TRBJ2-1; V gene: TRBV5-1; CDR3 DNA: TGCGCCAGCAGTCGGTTTGGCGGCACTAGCAAACACAATGAGCAGTTCTTC; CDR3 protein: CASSRFGGTSKHNEQFF
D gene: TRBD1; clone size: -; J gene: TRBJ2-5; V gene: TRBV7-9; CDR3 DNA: TGTGCCAGCAGCACCGGGACAGCCAAAGAGACCCAGTACTTC; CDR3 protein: CASSTGTAKETQYF
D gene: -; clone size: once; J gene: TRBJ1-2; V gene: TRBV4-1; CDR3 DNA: TGCGCCAGCAGCCAAGGTCCCCAGGACAGCTATGGCTACACCTTC; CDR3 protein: CASSQGPQDSYGYTF
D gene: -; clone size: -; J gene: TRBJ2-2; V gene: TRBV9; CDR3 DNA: TGTGCCACTTCCCCTGGCCGAGGGGGCGGGGAGCTGTTTTTT; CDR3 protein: CATSPGRGGGELFF
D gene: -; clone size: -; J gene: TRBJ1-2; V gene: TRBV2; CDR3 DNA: TGTGCCAGCAGTGAATTCGCTAGGGGAGGCTACACCTTC; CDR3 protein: CASSEFARGGYTF
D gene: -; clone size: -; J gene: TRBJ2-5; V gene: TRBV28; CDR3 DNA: TGTGCCAGCAGTTCTCCACGGACGGGATTCCCAGAGACCCAGTACTTC; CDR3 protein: CASSSPRTGFPETQYF
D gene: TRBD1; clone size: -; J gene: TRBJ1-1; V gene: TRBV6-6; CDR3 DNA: TGTGCCAGCAGTTACTCAAGTCGGGACAGTGAAGCTTTCTTT; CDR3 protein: CASSYSSRDSEAFF
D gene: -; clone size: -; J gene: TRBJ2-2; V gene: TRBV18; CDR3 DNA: TGTGCCAGCTCGGATACAGGGATGCTGAACACCGGGGAGCTGTTTTTT; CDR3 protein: CASSDTGMLNTGELFF
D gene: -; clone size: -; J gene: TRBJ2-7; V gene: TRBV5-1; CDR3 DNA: TGCGCCAGCAGCTATAATGGTGAAGGCGGCGAGCAGTACTTC; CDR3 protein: CASSYNGEGGEQYF
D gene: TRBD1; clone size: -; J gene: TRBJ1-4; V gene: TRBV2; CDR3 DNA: TGTGCCAGCAGTGATACCAGGGGGCGGGAAAAACTGTTTTTT; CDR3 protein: CASSDTRGREKLFF
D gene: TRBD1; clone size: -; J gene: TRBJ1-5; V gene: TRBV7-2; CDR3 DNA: TGTGCCAGCAGCAGACAGGGCTCCCGGGGGAGTCAGCCCCAGCATTTT; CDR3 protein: CASSRQGSRGSQPQHF
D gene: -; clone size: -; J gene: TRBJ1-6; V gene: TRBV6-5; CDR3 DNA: TGTGCCAGCAGGACAGGACAGCCTAATTCACCCCTCCACTTT; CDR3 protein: CASRTGQPNSPLHF
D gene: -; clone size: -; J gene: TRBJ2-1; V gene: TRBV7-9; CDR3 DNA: TGTGCCAGCAGCTCCCTGGAGGATGAGCAGTTCTTC; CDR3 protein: CASSSLEDEQFF
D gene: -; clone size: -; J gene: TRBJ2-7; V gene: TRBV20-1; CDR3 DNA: TGCAGTGTTAGTGGCGGAGGCGAGCAGTACTTC; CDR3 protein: CSVSGGGEQYF